The sequence of this TCR beta chain was determined in a study of shared clonotypes between healthy human individuals (dated by TCRdb to the early 2020s). About the full investigation: A few men and two women, aged 18 to 49 years, made up the cohort. For each donor, CD4 naive and CD4 memory were each run on three plates, CD8 naive on two plates, and CD8 memory on one plate. To estimate repertoire size and how much clonotype sharing occurs between individuals, the study deeply sequenced the blood TCR repertoires of about five healthy adults. To increase sequencing depth and limit assay-specific biases, different laboratories used diverse techniques to prepare libraries and sequence TCR repertoires. Between about 0.9 and 10 billion PBMCs per donor were obtained by leukapheresis.

V is reduced by 4 bases and J by 2 bases, leaving a spacing of 4 bases between them. Reading the germline V gene (reference sequence) gives CDR1 MNHEY and CDR2 SMNVEV. There are 12 amino acids in the CDR3, from cysteine to phenylalanine inclusive. Only the CDR3 region is kept as DNA, spanning 36 bases read in frame from base 1. This clone has a single count. There is no known antigen for this receptor. Base-call qualities are not available, and no considerably larger clone is one nucleotide away. The donors were healthy, HIV-negative adults with no recently reported acute infections or vaccinations. Every donor was a Caucasian adult living in Nashville, Tennessee, USA. CD4+ T cells were enriched by magnetic negative selection; naive cells were then positively selected on CD45RA, and the negative fraction formed the memory subset. Blood was collected by leukapheresis, and PBMCs were isolated by Ficoll-Histopaque density gradient centrifugation and then cryopreserved in liquid nitrogen vapor phase. Analytical flow cytometry was used to check the purity and quantity of each magnetically sorted T cell population. Each sorted fraction had its genomic DNA isolated and then quantified by UV absorbance on a Nanodrop 2000c.

Using the deep immunoSEQ assay, multiplex PCR amplified TCR CDR3 regions from genomic DNA. Extracted genomic DNA from each cell subset was spread evenly across all wells of several immunoSEQ 96-well plates, with each plate serving as a replicate. For sorted subsets, each replicate PCR was loaded with about 0.2 ug genomic DNA, equivalent to 32,000 or so T cell genomes. The purified libraries were quantified using a Qubit 3.0 fluorometer, sized with a Bioanalyzer 2100, and then quantified again using the KAPA Library Quantification kit. Each immunoSEQ 96-well plate was sequenced on its own single-read 150-cycle Illumina NextSeq 550 flow cell. The study's own analysis went as follows. The immunoSEQ output contained only junctional sequences without quality scores, so filtering could not match that applied to full-length reads. Sequences were annotated with PyIR, a Python wrapper for IgBLAST v1.9, and V/J genes and CDR3 were assigned using IMGT germline references. Reads with weak V/J assignments (E-value above 1e-6), missing CDR3, stop codons, out-of-frame junctions, or ambiguous translated residues were removed. A V3J clonotype was defined by an identical inferred V gene, J gene, and CDR3 amino acid sequence. Percentage overlap between repertoires was calculated by dividing the number of shared unique clonotypes by the size of the smaller repertoire. RTK rarefaction, the Chao1 estimator, and Recon v2.1 estimates of unobserved clonotypes were used to assess repertoire richness. For all TCRbeta clonotypes obtained by the gDNA method from a few donors, generation probabilities were computed with OLGA. Not all clones reach the TCRdb copy of this immuneACCESS table, which keeps in-frame sequences only. Checked studies attribute under half of the gap to unresolved V genes and leave the rest unexplained. V and J calls and clone size are as listed in that table; D and trimming were resolved from the DNA. In all, the sample holds 2 million to 3 million clones, and 80% to 95% of those were seen once. 0.36% of the sample is held by the ten biggest clonotypes.

What the authors observed across the whole study: Sampling was limited to blood, and TCR repertoires in tissue likely differ from TCR repertoires in blood. Larger estimated clonotype richness was generally found for naive subsets than for memory subsets. Across a few donors, 4.5% to 6.5% of naive CD4, roughly 3.5% of naive CD8, under 2.5% of memory CD4, and 0.4% to 0.45% of memory CD8 clonotypes were shared. Based on pairwise subsampling, the degree of clonotype sharing among donors was expected to be affected by sequencing depth. The small number of donors limited the genetic and exposure-history diversity represented. Incomplete sequencing was indicated by rarefaction of sorted-subset datasets, despite the large sequencing depth. Compared with non-shared clonotypes, clonotypes shared by all four sorted-subset donors had higher generation probabilities.

The TCR comes from a young man in good health. Some clones in this sample may be carry-over from other donors' samples. The specimen sequenced was naive CD4+ T cells from PBMCs. The cell subset or site label for this specimen denotes: CD45RA+ positively selected. This chain joins TRBV27 to TRBJ2-3; a confident D gene designation cannot be given. The nucleotides read TGTGCCAGCAGTTCCCCCACAGATACGCAGTATTTT. The translation is CASSSPTDTQYF.